The 20 T cell receptor beta chains in this list originate from one sample, sequenced in a study of T cell changes during pregnancy in multiple sclerosis. The method was immunoSEQ multiplex PCR; TCRdb's version includes in-frame clones alone and lacks a portion of them. Of approximately 52,000 clones in the sample, approximately 92% were seen once. The sample here was CD4+ T cells from peripheral blood mononuclear cells, taken in the second trimester of pregnancy. All receptors come from a female donor in good health, enrolled as a control in a pregnancy study.

This rearrangement joins TRBV5-5 to TRBJ2-4, with D possibly being TRBD1 (5 bases). The germline V gene has CDR1 SGHKS and CDR2 YYEKEE (reference sequence). CDR3 length: 14 residues. Trimming took 4 bases from V and 0 from J, leaving 8 bases between them. The CDR3 sequence: CASSLTEAKNIQYF. The CDR3 DNA is TGTGCCAGCAGCCTGACAGAAGCCAAAAACATTCAGTACTTC.

The rearrangement links TRBV2 to TRBJ2-3; 7 bases are a match to TRBD1. With V trimmed by 5 bases and J by 2 bases, 1 base remained unmatched. This CDR3 is 13 amino acids long. CDR1 is SNHLY and CDR2 is FYNNEI in the germline V gene. As DNA, the CDR3 is TGTGCCAGCAGTCAGGGGGACACAGATACGCAGTATTTT. Its translation is CASSQGDTDTQYF.

The V call is TRBV19, the J call TRBJ2-5; no reliable D call. CDR1 LNHDA and CDR2 SQIVND come from the germline V gene (reference sequence). The V end lost 2 bases, the J end lost 4 bases, and 14 bases lay between the germline ends. This CDR3 contains 15 residues. Here the CDR3 DNA reads TGTGCCAGTAGTATAACCGCCGTAGAGAGAGAGACCCAGTACTTC. Protein product: CASSITAVERETQYF.

The rearrangement links TRBV10-2 to TRBJ1-2, with 7 bases lining up with TRBD1. Germline CDR1 reads WSHSY; CDR2 reads SAAADI. V gave up 2 bases and J gave up 4 bases; unmatched junction bases: 1. The CDR3 consists of 13 residues. The CDR3 loop reads CASSEQGVYGYTF. The DNA for the CDR3 is TGCGCCAGCAGTGAGCAGGGGGTCTATGGCTACACCTTC.

The chain carries TRBV5-1 and TRBJ1-1; no firm D call. Trimming stripped 3 bases from V and 4 bases from J, with 10 bases between. CDR3 size: 13 residues. The V gene's germline CDR1 is SGHRS and CDR2 YFSETQ. Here the CDR3 DNA reads TGCGCCAGCAGCTCGCCCGCGGGCACTGAAGCTTTCTTT. This encodes CASSSPAGTEAFF.

J is TRBJ2-3 and V is TRBV5-1; 9 bases match TRBD2. The CDR3 contains 16 residues. J was trimmed by 2 bases and V by 0 bases; bases with no gene match: 4. Germline V CDR1 and CDR2: SGHRS, YFSETQ. As DNA, the CDR3 is TGCGCCAGCAGCTTGGGACTAGCGGAGAACACAGATACGCAGTATTTT. The encoded protein is CASSLGLAENTDTQYF.

The chain joins TRBV2 to TRBJ1-4, with D uncertain. Germline loops: CDR1 SNHLY, CDR2 FYNNEI. The CDR3 has 13 amino acids. The ends were cut back, 4 bases at V and 6 bases at J, with 9 bases in the middle. Here the CDR3 reads CASSALGDEKLFF. The CDR3 DNA reads TGTGCCAGCAGTGCCCTGGGAGATGAAAAACTGTTTTTT. The full variable domain, with the rest looked up from reference TRBV2 and TRBJ1-4, is EPEVTQTPSHQVTQMGQEVILRCVPISNHLYFYWYRQILGQKVEFLVSFYNNEISEKSEIFDDQFSVERPDGSNFTLKIRSTKLEDSAMYFCASSALGDEKLFFGSGTQLSVL.

This clone appeared a single time. The V call is TRBV10-3, the J call TRBJ2-1, with TRBD2 matching 8 bases. Germline values: CDR1 ENHRY, CDR2 SYGVKD. V lost 8 bases to trimming and J lost 5 bases; unmatched junction nucleotides: 8. This CDR3 spans 14 amino acids. CDR3 in amino acids: CAIGRREDNNEQFF. As DNA, the CDR3 is TGTGCCATCGGAAGGCGGGAGGACAACAATGAGCAGTTCTTC.

V usage is TRBV7-2 and J usage is TRBJ2-7; D is uncertain. The germline V and J ends were trimmed by 1 base and 7 bases, with 11 bases remaining between them. Germline CDR1 reads SGHTA; CDR2 reads FQGNSA. The CDR3 length is 13 residues. CDR3 in DNA: TGTGCCAGCAGCTTAGAGGCGGCCCAGGAGCAGTACTTC. Translation: CASSLEAAQEQYF.

V and J are TRBV6-5 and TRBJ1-1; 8 positions agree with TRBD1. V lost 0 bases to trimming and J lost 0 bases; unmatched junction nucleotides: 0. This CDR3 region has 15 residues. Germline CDR1 reads MNHEY; CDR2 reads SVGAGI. For the CDR3, the DNA is TGTGCCAGCAGTTACTCGGGACAGGTGAACACTGAAGCTTTCTTT. Amino acids: CASSYSGQVNTEAFF.

The chain joins TRBV5-1 to TRBJ2-1; tentatively, D is TRBD1 (6 bases). Trimming removed 4 bases at V and 0 bases at J, with 14 bases between. CDR1 and CDR2 from the germline V gene are SGHRS and YFSETQ. The CDR3 contains 16 residues. The CDR3 loop reads CASSIAGDHSYNEQFF. The CDR3 DNA follows: TGCGCCAGCAGCATCGCAGGGGACCACTCCTACAATGAGCAGTTCTTC.

This chain links TRBV5-6 with TRBJ2-7; 9 bases are a match to TRBD1. From germline, CDR1 is SGHDT and CDR2 YYEEEE. The CDR3 is 18 residues long. V was clipped by 0 bases and J by 3 bases; unmatched bases: 13. The CDR3, as DNA: TGTGCCAGCAGCTTGGCCCGCTATTGGACAGGGGTATACTACGAGCAGTACTTC. Its protein product is CASSLARYWTGVYYEQYF.

V is TRBV9 and J is TRBJ2-3; 11 nucleotides align to TRBD2. The trim removed 4 bases at V and 5 bases at J, leaving 6 bases unmatched. CDR1 SGDLS and CDR2 YYNGEE come from the germline V gene. The length of the CDR3 is 15 residues. The CDR3 region is CASSTTSGVEDTQYF. Written as DNA, the CDR3 is TGTGCCAGCAGCACGACTAGCGGGGTTGAAGATACGCAGTATTTT.

V is TRBV25-1 and J is TRBJ2-6; possible D gene TRBD1, 5 bases. This CDR3 spans 18 amino acids. The V and J ends lost 3 bases and 0 bases respectively, with 15 bases between them. Per the germline V gene, CDR1 is MGHDK and CDR2 is SYGVNS. The CDR3 bases are TGTGCCAGCAGTGAGTCGACAGCGAAGTACTCTGGGGCCAACGTCCTGACTTTC. This codes for CASSESTAKYSGANVLTF.

The chain links TRBV20-1 to TRBJ2-1; a weak D match, TRBD2 (5 bases). CDR1 and CDR2 from the germline V gene are DFQATT and SNEGSKA (reference sequence). The V end lost 6 bases, the J end lost 11 bases, and 11 bases lay between the germline ends. CDR3 length: 10 amino acids. In nucleotides, the CDR3 is TGCAGTGCCGAGAGGGCGAAGCAGTTCTTC. As protein: CSAERAKQFF.

The chain has TRBV7-9 and TRBJ2-7, with TRBD1 matching over 7 bases. CDR1 and CDR2 from the germline V gene are SEHNR and FQNEAQ (reference sequence). Unmatched junction bases numbered 16, after V lost 5 bases and J lost 0 bases. This CDR3 is built from 18 residues. Here the CDR3 DNA reads TGTGCCAGCAGCCACTATTCCACCGGGACAGCAAGCTCCTACGAGCAGTACTTC. Translation gives CASSHYSTGTASSYEQYF.

This sequence joins TRBV5-1 and TRBJ1-2, with D perhaps TRBD1 (5 bases). The germline V gene has CDR1 SGHRS and CDR2 YFSETQ. This CDR3 is built from 13 residues. Trimming shortened V by 4 bases and J by 4 bases, and 11 bases separated the two germline ends. For the CDR3, the DNA is TGCGCCAGCAGCCCCACAGGCGGCTATGGCTACACCTTC. It is translated as CASSPTGGYGYTF.

This CDR3 reads CASSGGGEADTQYF. DNA for the CDR3: TGTGCCAGCTCGGGCGGGGGCGAGGCAGATACGCAGTATTTT. V and J are TRBV7-3 and TRBJ2-3, with a possible D match to TRBD2 (7 bases). V lost 8 bases and J lost 4, with 16 bases in between. CDR1 and CDR2 from the germline V gene are SGHTA and FQGTGA. The CDR3 is made up of 14 amino acids.

V is TRBV18 and J is TRBJ1-2; TRBD1 might be the D (6 bases). From germline, CDR1 is KGHSH and CDR2 LQKENI. This CDR3 is built from 14 residues. With 6 bases removed from V and 2 bases from J, the gap between germline ends came to 13 bases. Here the CDR3 DNA reads TGTGCCAGCTCCACCGGGACATCAAACTATGGCTACACCTTC. This sequence encodes CASSTGTSNYGYTF. The full variable domain, with the rest looked up from reference TRBV18 and TRBJ1-2, is NAGVMQNPRHLVRRRGQEARLRCSPMKGHSHVYWYRQLPEEGLKFMVYLQKENIIDESGMPKERFSAEFPKEGPSILRIQQVVRGDSAAYFCASSTGTSNYGYTFGSGTRLTVV.

The V gene is TRBV2, the J gene TRBJ2-1, with unresolved D. V shed 3 bases and J shed 9 bases, with 6 bases lying between them. Germline assignment: CDR1 SNHLY and CDR2 FYNNEI. CDR3 length: 11 amino acids. In nucleotides, the CDR3 is TGTGCCAGCAGTGAGACTGTTGAGCAGTTCTTC. Encoded protein: CASSETVEQFF. The complete variable domain, with remaining parts taken from reference TRBV2 and TRBJ2-1, reads EPEVTQTPSHQVTQMGQEVILRCVPISNHLYFYWYRQILGQKVEFLVSFYNNEISEKSEIFDDQFSVERPDGSNFTLKIRSTKLEDSAMYFCASSETVEQFFGPGTRLTVL.